This T cell receptor beta chain was captured in a study of cytomegalovirus exposure and HLA in healthy donors. Study-level information: Researchers previously reported finding 100 million or so unique TCR beta sequences from about 200 million T cells. Findings and limits, study-wide: Many donors carried some public TCRs, although rarity characterized most TCR sequences. In a later analysis, roughly 17,000 TCR beta sequences were associated with HLA alleles at 0.05 false discovery rate.

Only a few counts were recorded for this clone. What it binds is not known. Trimming shortened V by 0 bases and J by 0 bases, and 12 bases separated the two germline ends. The CDR3 has 17 residues. Germline V gives CDR1 SGHVS, CDR2 FNYEAQ. At sampling all donors were nominally healthy, likely with unrecorded immune exposures. It was with 60 Vbeta and 13 Jbeta primers that the PCR ran. TCRdb keeps only in-frame clones here, not all; method: immunoSEQ multiplex PCR. The data contain 150,000 to 200,000 clones, more than 75% of them singletons. The V and J genes are TRBV7-6 and TRBJ2-1; a weak D match, TRBD1 (5 bases). Sequenced material: PBMCs. This TCR was sampled from a man between 35 and 55 years old in good health and CMV-seronegative. The CDR3 region is CASSLAPGFSSYNEQFF. CDR3 DNA sequence: TGTGCCAGCAGCTTAGCCCCAGGGTTCAGCTCCTACAATGAGCAGTTCTTC. Full variable domain (remainder filled in from reference TRBV7-6 and TRBJ2-1): GAGVSQSPRYKVTKRGQDVALRCDPISGHVSLYWYRQALGQGPEFLTYFNYEAQQDKSGLPNDRFSAERPEGSISTLTIQRTEQRDSAMYRCASSLAPGFSSYNEQFFGPGTRLTVL.